A single sample gave rise to the 14 T cell receptor beta chains below, sequenced in a study of blood T cells in healthy people across ages. Through a sample-barcoded 5' primer and a J-beta primer mix, a second PCR was run for roughly 7 to 12 cycles. TCRdb passed the 5' RACE reads through MiXCR, listing each CDR3 protein once. Among 950,000 to 1,200,000 distinct CDR3 sequences listed, more than 30% were seen once. Sequencing was done on a sample of blood. These receptors were taken from a man younger than 35 in good health.

This clonotype has just a few counts. The chain carries TRBV6-2 or TRBV6-3 and TRBJ2-1, with D perhaps being TRBD1 or TRBD2 (5 bases each). Germline V gene sequence: CDR1 MNHEY, CDR2 SVGEGT. CDR3 size: 13 residues. V gave up 5 bases and J gave up 10 bases, with 15 bases separating them. In DNA, the CDR3 is TGTGCCAGCAGTCACGGGACCTATAACGAGCAGTTCTTC. It yields the protein CASSHGTYNEQFF.

A few counts support this clonotype. The gene calls are TRBV10-3 and TRBJ1-2, with 8 bases matching TRBD1. The trim removed 0 bases at V and 5 bases at J, leaving 2 bases unmatched. Germline V gene data show CDR1 as ENHRY and CDR2 as SYGVKD. The CDR3 totals 14 residues. The CDR3 DNA sequence: TGTGCCATCAGTGAGTCTACAGGGGGTTATGGCTACACCTTC. Amino acid sequence: CAISESTGGYGYTF.

The chain recombines TRBV6-6 with TRBJ2-5; the match to TRBD1 covers 9 bases. Losses at the gene ends were 6 bases for V and 2 bases for J; bases not matched to a gene: 7. This CDR3 has 15 residues. CDR1 is MNHNY and CDR2 is SVGAGI in the germline V gene (reference sequence). The CDR3 loop reads CASRTGGVWQETQYF. The DNA for the CDR3 is TGTGCCAGCAGAACAGGGGGCGTTTGGCAAGAGACCCAGTACTTC.

The CDR3 region is CASSPTGTRTYRTQYF. DNA of the CDR3: TGCGCCAGCAGCCCAACCGGGACACGGACCTATCGGACGCAGTATTTT. This chain uses TRBV5-1 with TRBJ2-3; TRBD1 might be the D (6 bases). V was trimmed by 4 bases and J by 9 bases, leaving 24 bases between them. Germline V lookup: CDR1 SGHRS, CDR2 YFSETQ. This CDR3 is 16 amino acids long.

The chain links TRBV6-2 or TRBV6-3 to TRBJ1-5, with 8 bases identical to TRBD1. In germline, CDR1 is MNHEY, CDR2 SVGEGT. The CDR3 loop spans 17 amino acids. Trimming removed 0 bases from V and 4 bases from J; junction bases left unmatched: 8. CDR3 DNA sequence: TGTGCCAGCAGTTACTCAGAACACAGGGGGAATAATCAGCCCCAGCATTTT. Translated, it gives CASSYSEHRGNNQPQHF.

This clonotype was recorded a few times. This chain connects TRBV6-6 to TRBJ2-3; the D is unclear. The germline V gene encodes CDR1 MNHNY and CDR2 SVGAGI (reference sequence). The CDR3 covers 11 residues. The germline V and J ends were trimmed by 5 bases and 11 bases, with 11 bases remaining between them. The CDR3 reads CASSQYGLQYF. The CDR3 coding sequence is TGTGCCAGCAGTCAATACGGGCTGCAGTATTTT.

This clonotype has a handful of counts. The J gene is TRBJ2-1, the V gene TRBV12-3 or TRBV12-4; D may be TRBD1 (6 bases). CDR3 length: 17 residues. The V gene lost 6 bases and the J gene lost 0 bases, with 18 bases spanning the gap. CDR3 residues: CASRKSDSESSYNEQFF. CDR3 DNA: TGTGCCAGCAGGAAATCGGACAGCGAAAGCTCCTACAATGAGCAGTTCTTC.

This clonotype has a count of ten or more. J is TRBJ2-7 and V is TRBV5-1; D is uncertain. Germline lookup yields CDR1 SGHRS and CDR2 YFSETQ. The CDR3 is made up of 13 amino acids. Trimming took off 2 bases at V and 4 bases at J, with 10 bases between the two ends. The CDR3 nucleotides are TGCGCCAGCAGCTTTTCGTCTTCTTACGAGCAGTACTTC. Amino acid sequence: CASSFSSSYEQYF. Full variable domain (rest looked up from reference TRBV5-1 and TRBJ2-7): KAGVTQTPRYLIKTRGQQVTLSCSPISGHRSVSWYQQTPGQGLQFLFEYFSETQRNKGNFPGRFSGRQFSNSRSEMNVSTLELGDSALYLCASSFSSSYEQYFGPGTRLTVT.

The V call is TRBV2, the J call TRBJ1-3; D possibly corresponds to TRBD1 (5 bases). The ends were cut back, 6 bases at V and 3 bases at J, with 12 bases in the middle. The CDR3 has 14 amino acids. Per germline, CDR1 SNHLY and CDR2 FYNNEI. CDR3 nucleotide sequence: TGTGCCAGCAGGCCCGGGACGGATGGAAACACCATATATTTT. Protein product: CASRPGTDGNTIYF.

The chain links TRBV20-1 to TRBJ2-1, with 11 bases fitting TRBD2. V was clipped by 2 bases and J by 5 bases; unmatched bases: 5. This CDR3 has 15 residues. CDR1 is DFQATT and CDR2 is SNEGSKA in the germline V gene (reference sequence). The chain's CDR3 is CSARTGLADDNEQFF. CDR3 DNA: TGCAGTGCTAGAACGGGACTAGCGGATGACAATGAGCAGTTCTTC.

V is TRBV7-6 and J is TRBJ1-1, with TRBD1 matching over 8 bases. V lost 1 base, J lost 9 bases, and 10 bases stayed unmatched. The CDR3 has 15 residues. CDR1 and CDR2 (germline): SGHVS, FNYEAQ. CDR3 amino acids: CASSLEVQGESKAFF. The CDR3 DNA sequence: TGTGCCAGCAGCTTAGAGGTACAGGGGGAGTCCAAAGCTTTCTTT.

The chain has TRBV4-2 and TRBJ2-3, with 7 positions matching TRBD1. Germline-derived CDR1 and CDR2 are LGHNA and YNFKEQ. This CDR3 region has 17 residues. V was clipped by 4 bases and J by 0 bases; unmatched bases: 10. CDR3 sequence: CASSLLRTGVSTDTQYF. The CDR3, as DNA: TGTGCCAGCAGCCTCCTTCGGACAGGAGTTAGCACAGATACGCAGTATTTT.

This clonotype has ten or more counts. This rearrangement joins TRBV29-1 to TRBJ2-3; no firm D call. The germline gives CDR1 SQVTM, CDR2 ANQGSEA. This CDR3 contains 16 residues. The V end lost 0 bases, the J end lost 2 bases, and 15 bases lay between the germline ends. The DNA of the CDR3 is TGCAGCGTTGAAGATTGGGCAAATAAACTCACAGATACGCAGTATTTT. Protein product: CSVEDWANKLTDTQYF.

This clonotype was observed a handful of times. This chain uses TRBV6-5 with TRBJ1-1; no firm D call. Germline V gene lookup returns CDR1 MNHEY and CDR2 SVGAGI. This CDR3 contains 15 residues. V lost 5 bases, J lost 6 bases, and 19 bases lay in between. The CDR3 DNA reads TGTGCCAGCAGTCCGATCCTGGGCGGCGAATCTGAAGCTTTCTTT. This sequence encodes CASSPILGGESEAFF.